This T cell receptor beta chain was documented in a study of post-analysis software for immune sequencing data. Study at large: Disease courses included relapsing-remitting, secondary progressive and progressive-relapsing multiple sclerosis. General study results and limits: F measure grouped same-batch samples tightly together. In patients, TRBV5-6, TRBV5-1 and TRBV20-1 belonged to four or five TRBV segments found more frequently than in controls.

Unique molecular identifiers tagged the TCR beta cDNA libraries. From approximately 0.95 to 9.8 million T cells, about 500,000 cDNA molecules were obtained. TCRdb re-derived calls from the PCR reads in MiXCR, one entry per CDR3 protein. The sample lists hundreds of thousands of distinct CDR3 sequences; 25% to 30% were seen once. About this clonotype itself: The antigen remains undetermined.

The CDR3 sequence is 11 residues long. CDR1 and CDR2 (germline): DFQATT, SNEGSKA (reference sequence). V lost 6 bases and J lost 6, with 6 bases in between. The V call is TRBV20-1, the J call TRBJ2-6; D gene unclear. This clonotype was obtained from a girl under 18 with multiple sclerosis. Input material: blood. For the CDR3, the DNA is TGCAGTGCCCCCGCGGCCAACGTCCTGACTTTC. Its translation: CSAPAANVLTF.